Listed below are T cell receptor beta chains from one sample, sequenced in a study of Tregs in tolerant kidney transplant recipients. Sequenced by immunoSEQ multiplex PCR; TCRdb stores in-frame clones only, minus some. This table has about 81,000 clones, around 90% appearing once. The sample was CD4+ T cells from blood (PBMCs), taken 24 months after the transplant. The receptors come from a human patient who received a combined kidney and bone marrow transplant. Some T cells may possibly be graft donor cells. The CDR3 runs from the conserved cysteine through the conserved F or W. D genes are given only for firm matches. Clone sizes are given selectively: once, few, many, or a class where the clone is expanded.

clone_size j_call d_call v_call cdr3_aa cdr3_nt
- TRBJ2-6 - TRBV6-6 CASSQPYSGANVLTF TGTGCCAGCAGTCAACCCTACTCTGGGGCCAACGTCCTGACTTTC
- TRBJ1-2 - TRBV7-2 CASSLGRGGYTF TGTGCCAGCAGCTTAGGTCGGGGAGGCTACACCTTC
few TRBJ1-4 - TRBV19 CASSDIGREKLFF TGTGCCAGTAGCGACATAGGAAGGGAAAAACTGTTTTTT
- TRBJ2-2 - TRBV5-1 CASRTELANTGELFF TGCGCCAGCAGGACAGAACTTGCGAACACCGGGGAGCTGTTTTTT
- TRBJ1-1 - TRBV5-1 CASSPRTDLNTEAFF TGCGCCAGCAGCCCCAGAACCGATTTGAACACTGAAGCTTTCTTT
- TRBJ2-2 TRBD2 TRBV7-2 CASSLAWRGGTGELFF TGTGCCAGCAGCTTAGCTTGGCGGGGGGGGACCGGGGAGCTGTTTTTT
once TRBJ1-5 - TRBV21-1 CASSNPVGRNRNQPQHF TGTGCCAGCAGCAACCCCGTGGGGAGGAACCGCAATCAGCCCCAGCATTTT
- TRBJ1-1 - TRBV11-3 CASSLRQKNTEAFF TGTGCCAGCAGCTTACGACAGAAGAACACTGAAGCTTTCTTT
- TRBJ2-5 TRBD2 TRBV28 CASLTRTSGVETQYF TGTGCCAGTCTTACTCGGACTAGCGGGGTAGAGACCCAGTACTTC
- TRBJ2-1 - TRBV19 CASSQVTYNEQFF TGTGCCAGTAGTCAGGTTACCTACAATGAGCAGTTCTTC
- TRBJ2-1 TRBD2 TRBV18 CASSNLAGAHEQFF TGTGCCAGCTCTAACCTAGCGGGAGCGCATGAGCAGTTCTTC
- TRBJ2-1 TRBD2 TRBV27 CASSQGLAGGTYNEQFF TGTGCCAGCAGCCAGGGACTAGCGGGAGGGACCTACAATGAGCAGTTCTTC
- TRBJ2-2 - TRBV9 CASSVAVARGNTGELFF TGTGCCAGCAGCGTAGCTGTTGCGCGGGGGAACACCGGGGAGCTGTTTTTT
- TRBJ2-7 TRBD2 TRBV7-2 CASSFRTSAEQYF TGTGCCAGCAGCTTCCGGACTAGCGCCGAGCAGTACTTC
- TRBJ1-1 TRBD1 TRBV15 CATSSQGARDTEAFF TGTGCCACCAGCAGCCAGGGGGCGAGGGACACTGAAGCTTTCTTT
- TRBJ2-1 - TRBV7-2 CASSLVASYNEQFF TGTGCCAGCAGCTTGGTAGCCTCCTACAATGAGCAGTTCTTC
- TRBJ2-7 TRBD1 TRBV11-2 CASSLAQGAGEQYF TGTGCCAGCAGCTTAGCCCAGGGGGCTGGCGAGCAGTACTTC
few TRBJ1-5 - TRBV6-1 CASSRDTHLQHF TGTGCCAGCTCCCGGGACACCCACCTCCAGCATTTT
- TRBJ2-1 - TRBV19 CASSMRREEVWEQFF TGTGCCAGTAGTATGCGGAGGGAGGAAGTCTGGGAGCAGTTCTTC
- TRBJ2-7 TRBD1 TRBV25-1 CASSEYDRAVNEQYF TGTGCCAGCAGTGAATATGACAGGGCTGTAAACGAGCAGTACTTC
- TRBJ2-7 - TRBV18 CASLDQGSSSYEQYF TGTGCCAGCTTGGACCAGGGGAGTAGCTCCTACGAGCAGTACTTC
once TRBJ2-3 TRBD1 TRBV19 CASSHRGLGGSITDTQYF TGTGCCAGTAGTCACAGGGGCCTCGGCGGTTCTATCACAGATACGCAGTATTTT
- TRBJ2-1 - TRBV7-9 CASSLIVWGSGNEQFF TGTGCCAGCAGCTTAATCGTGTGGGGCTCGGGCAATGAGCAGTTCTTC
- TRBJ2-5 TRBD1 TRBV11-3 CASSAGGETQYF TGTGCCAGCAGCGCAGGGGGAGAGACCCAGTACTTC
- TRBJ1-2 - TRBV25-1 CASRTGSYSQRAYGYTF TGTGCCAGCAGAACCGGGAGTTACTCACAGAGGGCCTATGGCTACACCTTC
- TRBJ1-1 TRBD1 TRBV5-4 CASSPQDRKNTEAFF TGTGCCAGCAGCCCGCAGGACAGGAAGAACACTGAAGCTTTCTTT
- TRBJ2-7 - TRBV6-6 CASSDSIGQIIYEQYF TGTGCCAGCAGTGACTCCATCGGACAGATTATCTACGAGCAGTACTTC
- TRBJ2-7 - TRBV4-3 CASSQAFRAATYEQYF TGCGCCAGCAGCCAAGCCTTCAGGGCGGCTACCTACGAGCAGTACTTC
few TRBJ2-5 - TRBV11-3 CASSPSGGETQYF TGTGCCAGCAGCCCTTCCGGGGGAGAGACCCAGTACTTC
- TRBJ1-1 TRBD1 TRBV5-1 CASSRLTGGTEAFF TGCGCCAGCAGCAGGCTGACAGGGGGTACTGAAGCTTTCTTT
- TRBJ2-7 - TRBV18 CASSPAYGGTPEQYF TGTGCCAGCTCACCAGCTTATGGAGGGACCCCCGAGCAGTACTTC
- TRBJ2-7 TRBD1 TRBV6-6 CASSYPRGQGVEQYF TGTGCCAGCAGTTACCCGAGAGGACAGGGGGTCGAGCAGTACTTC
- TRBJ2-7 TRBD1 TRBV28 CASTSRDRGGEQYF TGTGCCAGCACCTCTCGGGACAGGGGGGGCGAGCAGTACTTC
- TRBJ2-3 TRBD2 TRBV7-2 CASSAGGATDTQYF TGTGCCAGCAGCGCGGGGGGGGCCACAGATACGCAGTATTTT
- TRBJ2-5 - TRBV20-1 CSASREETQYF TGCAGTGCTTCCAGGGAAGAGACCCAGTACTTC
- TRBJ2-5 - TRBV2 CASSERTQYF TGTGCCAGCAGTGAGCGGACCCAGTACTTC
- TRBJ2-1 TRBD2 TRBV5-4 CASSLDLAGGSYNEQFF TGTGCCAGCAGCTTGGATCTAGCGGGGGGCTCCTACAATGAGCAGTTCTTC
- TRBJ1-3 - TRBV13 CASSSRGSGNTIYF TGTGCCAGCAGCTCCCGAGGTAGTGGAAACACCATATATTTT
- TRBJ2-2 TRBD2 TRBV6-6 CASRLAGGPHTGELFF TGTGCCAGCAGACTAGCGGGAGGGCCTCACACCGGGGAGCTGTTTTTT
once TRBJ2-7 - TRBV6-5 CASRTSSYEQYF TGTGCCAGCAGAACTTCTTCCTACGAGCAGTACTTC
- TRBJ1-1 - TRBV10-3 CAISANREPGKAFF TGTGCCATCAGTGCTAACAGGGAGCCAGGCAAAGCTTTCTTT
- TRBJ1-1 TRBD1 TRBV5-1 CASSLERGRTEAFF TGCGCCAGCAGCTTGGAAAGGGGGCGCACTGAAGCTTTCTTT
- TRBJ2-5 TRBD2 TRBV30 CAWSVRTRFSETQYF TGTGCCTGGAGTGTAAGGACTAGATTTTCGGAGACCCAGTACTTC
- TRBJ2-7 - TRBV6-4 CASARARYSYEQYF TGTGCCAGTGCGAGGGCGCGGTACTCCTACGAGCAGTACTTC
- TRBJ2-7 - TRBV11-2 CASSLRPSAYEQYF TGTGCCAGCAGCTTACGACCTAGCGCCTACGAGCAGTACTTC
few TRBJ2-7 - TRBV21-1 CASRAVSLAGSYEQYF TGTGCCAGCCGGGCAGTGTCACTAGCGGGCTCCTACGAGCAGTACTTC
- TRBJ2-5 - TRBV11-2 CASSLDRKRTGSSRETQYF TGTGCCAGCAGCTTAGATCGAAAACGAACAGGGTCTTCAAGGGAGACCCAGTACTTC